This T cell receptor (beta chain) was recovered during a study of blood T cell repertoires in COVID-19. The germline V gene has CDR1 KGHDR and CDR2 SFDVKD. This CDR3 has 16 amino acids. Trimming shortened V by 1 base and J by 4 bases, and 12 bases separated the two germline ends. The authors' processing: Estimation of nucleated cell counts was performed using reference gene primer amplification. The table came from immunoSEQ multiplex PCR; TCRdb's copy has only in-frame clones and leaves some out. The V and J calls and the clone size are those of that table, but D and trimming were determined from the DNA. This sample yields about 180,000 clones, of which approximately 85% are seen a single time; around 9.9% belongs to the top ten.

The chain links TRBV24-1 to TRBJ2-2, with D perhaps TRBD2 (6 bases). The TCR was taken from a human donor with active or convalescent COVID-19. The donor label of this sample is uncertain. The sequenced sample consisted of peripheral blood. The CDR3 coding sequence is TGTGCCACCAGTGATTTCGGAGGGGAAGGCACCGGGGAGCTGTTTTTT. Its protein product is CATSDFGGEGTGELFF.